The rows below give T cell receptor beta chains drawn from one sample of a study of T cells in Graves' hyperthyroidism and ophthalmopathy. TCRdb re-derived calls from the multiplex PCR reads in MiXCR, one entry per CDR3 protein. The sample carries roughly 500,000 distinct CDR3 sequences, 46% recorded once. Sequencing input: peripheral blood or thyroid tissue (not recorded which). The receptor set was obtained from an adult woman with Graves' disease, either hyperthyroidism or ophthalmopathy (not recorded which). Each CDR3 is given with its conserved first and last residue. D genes are given only for firm matches. The listing skips clone size in some rows; elsewhere it reads once, few, many or a size class.

D gene	clone size	V gene	J gene	CDR3 protein	CDR3 DNA
TRBD1	.	TRBV3-1	TRBJ2-2	CASSSTGPLRSSGELFF	TGTGCCAGCAGCTCGACAGGGCCACTAAGATCATCCGGGGAGCTGTTTTTT
.	.	TRBV29-1	TRBJ1-1	CSLPLAYTEAFF	TGCAGCTTGCCGTTAGCTTACACTGAAGCTTTCTTT
TRBD2	few	TRBV5-6	TRBJ2-6	CASSPLAGVGSGANVLTF	TGTGCCAGCAGCCCACTAGCGGGAGTTGGCTCTGGGGCCAACGTCCTGACTTTC
TRBD1	few	TRBV29-1	TRBJ1-4	CSVSRGQKLFF	TGCAGCGTGTCCAGGGGGCAAAAACTGTTTTTT
.	many	TRBV5-4	TRBJ2-7	CASSPQDSYEQYF	TGTGCCAGCAGCCCCCAGGACAGCTACGAGCAGTACTTC
.	many	TRBV10-3	TRBJ1-5	CAISESGQPQHF	TGTGCCATCAGTGAGTCCGGTCAGCCCCAGCATTTT
.	.	TRBV20-1	TRBJ2-1	CSAVGNEQFF	TGCAGTGCTGTCGGGAATGAGCAGTTCTTC
.	once	TRBV11-3	TRBJ2-2	CASSYLPGELFF	TGTGCCAGCAGCTACCTACCAGGGGAGCTGTTTTTT
.	.	TRBV20-1	TRBJ2-7	CSARGLDDEQYF	TGCAGTGCTAGAGGCCTGGACGACGAGCAGTACTTC
.	.	TRBV7-9	TRBJ1-1	CASSAAAVAEAFF	TGTGCCAGCAGCGCCGCAGCGGTCGCTGAAGCTTTCTTT
TRBD1	.	TRBV10-3	TRBJ1-2	CAISGQGAYGYTF	TGTGCCATCAGCGGACAGGGGGCCTATGGCTACACCTTC
.	many	TRBV12-3/TRBV12-4	TRBJ1-1	CASSLIGDAFF	TGTGCCAGCAGTTTAATAGGGGACGCTTTCTTT
.	many	TRBV10-2	TRBJ1-1	CASRKPQGSTEAFF	TGCGCCAGCAGGAAACCACAGGGATCCACTGAAGCTTTCTTT
TRBD2	.	TRBV7-7	TRBJ2-5	CAKPHRTSPRETQYF	TGTGCTAAGCCCCATCGGACTAGCCCAAGGGAGACCCAGTACTTC
.	.	TRBV7-9	TRBJ2-7	CASSLASSNQHEQYF	TGTGCCAGCAGCTTAGCGTCCTCGAACCAACACGAGCAGTACTTC
.	many	TRBV4-1	TRBJ1-2	CASSPQEGSAGYTF	TGCGCCAGCAGCCCGCAGGAGGGGTCGGCTGGCTACACCTTC
TRBD1	many	TRBV12-3/TRBV12-4	TRBJ1-1	CASSPLAGGNEAFF	TGTGCCAGCAGTCCCCTGGCAGGGGGCAATGAAGCTTTCTTT
TRBD1	.	TRBV6-1	TRBJ2-7	CASRHRPGTGDYEQYF	TGTGCCAGCAGACATCGACCCGGGACAGGGGACTACGAGCAGTACTTC